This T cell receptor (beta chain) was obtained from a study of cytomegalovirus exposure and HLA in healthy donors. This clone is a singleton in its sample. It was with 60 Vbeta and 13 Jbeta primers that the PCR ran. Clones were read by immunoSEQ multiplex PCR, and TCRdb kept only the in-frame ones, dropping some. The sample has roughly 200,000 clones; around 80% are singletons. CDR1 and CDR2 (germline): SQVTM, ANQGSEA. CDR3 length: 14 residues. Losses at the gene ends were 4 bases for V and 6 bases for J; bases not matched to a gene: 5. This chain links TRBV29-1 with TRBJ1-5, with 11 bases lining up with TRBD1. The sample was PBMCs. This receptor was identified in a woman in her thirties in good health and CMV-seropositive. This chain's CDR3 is CSVAGTGGGQPQHF. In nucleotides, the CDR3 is TGCAGCGTTGCCGGGACAGGGGGTGGTCAGCCCCAGCATTTT.